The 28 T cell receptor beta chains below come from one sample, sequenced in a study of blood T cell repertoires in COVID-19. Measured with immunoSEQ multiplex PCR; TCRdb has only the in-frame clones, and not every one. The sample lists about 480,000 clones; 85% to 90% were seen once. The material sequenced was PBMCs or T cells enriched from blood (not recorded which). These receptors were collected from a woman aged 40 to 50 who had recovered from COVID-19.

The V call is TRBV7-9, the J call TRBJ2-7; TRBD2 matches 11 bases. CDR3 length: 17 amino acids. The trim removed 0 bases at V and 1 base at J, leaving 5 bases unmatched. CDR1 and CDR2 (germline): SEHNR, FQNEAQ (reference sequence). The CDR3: CASSLARGLAVSYEQYF. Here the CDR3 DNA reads TGTGCCAGCAGCTTAGCGAGGGGACTAGCGGTTTCCTACGAGCAGTACTTC.

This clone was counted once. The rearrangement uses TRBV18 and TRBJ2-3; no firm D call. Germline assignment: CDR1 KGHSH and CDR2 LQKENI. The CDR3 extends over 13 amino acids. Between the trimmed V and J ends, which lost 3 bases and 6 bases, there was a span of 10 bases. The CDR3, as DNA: TGTGCCAGCTCACCCTCGTCGGGTGATACGCAGTATTTT. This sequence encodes CASSPSSGDTQYF.

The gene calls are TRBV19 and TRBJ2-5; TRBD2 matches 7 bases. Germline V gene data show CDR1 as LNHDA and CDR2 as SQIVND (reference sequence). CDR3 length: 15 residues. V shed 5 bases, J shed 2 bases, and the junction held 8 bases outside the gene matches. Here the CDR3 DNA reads TGTGCCAGTAGTCTTTGGGGGGGGGAACAAGAGACCCAGTACTTC. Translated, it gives CASSLWGGEQETQYF.

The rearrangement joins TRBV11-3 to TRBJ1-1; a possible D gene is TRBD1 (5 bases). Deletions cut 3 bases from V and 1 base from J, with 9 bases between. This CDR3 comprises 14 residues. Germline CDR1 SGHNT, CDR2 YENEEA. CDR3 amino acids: CASSFGGENTEAFF. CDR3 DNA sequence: TGTGCCAGCAGCTTCGGGGGGGAGAACACTGAAGCTTTCTTT. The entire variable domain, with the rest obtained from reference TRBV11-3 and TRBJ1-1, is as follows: EAGVVQSPRYKIIEKKQPVAFWCNPISGHNTLYWYLQNLGQGPELLIRYENEEAVDDSQLPKDRFSAERLKGVDSTLKIQPAELGDSAVYLCASSFGGENTEAFFGQGTRLTVV.

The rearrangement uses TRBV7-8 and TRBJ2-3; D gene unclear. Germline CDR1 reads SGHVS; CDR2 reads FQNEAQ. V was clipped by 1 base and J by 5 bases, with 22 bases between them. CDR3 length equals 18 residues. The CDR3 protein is CASSLVRGRLHLRDTQYF. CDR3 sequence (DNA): TGTGCCAGCAGCTTAGTTAGAGGTCGTCTCCACCTCAGAGATACGCAGTATTTT.

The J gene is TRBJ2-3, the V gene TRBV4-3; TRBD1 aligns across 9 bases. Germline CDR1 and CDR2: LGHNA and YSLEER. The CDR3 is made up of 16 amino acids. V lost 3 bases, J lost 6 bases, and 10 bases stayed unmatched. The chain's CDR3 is CASSHLTGQGGDTQYF. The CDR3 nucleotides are TGCGCCAGCAGCCACCTGACGGGACAGGGAGGGGATACGCAGTATTTT.

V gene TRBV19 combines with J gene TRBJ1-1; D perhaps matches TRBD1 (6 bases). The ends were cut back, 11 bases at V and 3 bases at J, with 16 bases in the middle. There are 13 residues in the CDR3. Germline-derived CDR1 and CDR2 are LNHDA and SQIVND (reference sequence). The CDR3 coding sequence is TGTGCCGGCCACAGGGAAGGGGACACTGAAGCTTTCTTT. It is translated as CAGHREGDTEAFF.

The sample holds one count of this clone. This chain's CDR3 is CASSIPTSLDEQFF. CDR3 coding DNA: TGCGCCAGCAGCATCCCGACTAGCCTAGATGAGCAGTTCTTC. The chain combines TRBV5-1 with TRBJ2-1; 7 bases agree with TRBD2. The CDR3 length is 14 residues. Germline values: CDR1 SGHRS, CDR2 YFSETQ. V dropped 4 bases and J dropped 8; count of bases not matched to a gene: 9.

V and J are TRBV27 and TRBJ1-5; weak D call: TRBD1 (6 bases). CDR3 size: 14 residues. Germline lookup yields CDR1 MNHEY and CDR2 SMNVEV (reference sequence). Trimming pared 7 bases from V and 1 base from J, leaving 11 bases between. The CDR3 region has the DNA TGTGCCAGCAAGAGGGGGGGAAGCAATCAGCCCCAGCATTTT. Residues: CASKRGGSNQPQHF.

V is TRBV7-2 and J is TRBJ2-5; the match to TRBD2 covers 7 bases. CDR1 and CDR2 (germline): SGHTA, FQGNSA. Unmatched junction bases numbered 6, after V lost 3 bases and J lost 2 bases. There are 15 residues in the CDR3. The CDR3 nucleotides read TGTGCCAGCAGCTTGGAGGGAGGGTGGCAAGAGACCCAGTACTTC. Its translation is CASSLEGGWQETQYF.

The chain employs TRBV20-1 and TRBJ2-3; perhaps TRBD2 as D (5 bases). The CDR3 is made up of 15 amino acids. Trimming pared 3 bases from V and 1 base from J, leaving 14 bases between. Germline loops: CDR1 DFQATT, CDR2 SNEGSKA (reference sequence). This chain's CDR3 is CSASALGMGTDTQYF. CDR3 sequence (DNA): TGCAGTGCTAGTGCACTAGGGATGGGCACAGATACGCAGTATTTT.

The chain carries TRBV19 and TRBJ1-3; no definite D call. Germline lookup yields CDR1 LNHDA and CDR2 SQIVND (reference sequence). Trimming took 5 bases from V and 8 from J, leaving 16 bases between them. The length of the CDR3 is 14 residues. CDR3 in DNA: TGTGCCAGTAGTTTATCGGGTCCCCGGGACACCATATATTTT. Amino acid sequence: CASSLSGPRDTIYF.

The CDR3 is CASSEQGAEQPQHF. The CDR3 region has the DNA TGTGCCAGCAGTGAACAGGGGGCTGAACAGCCCCAGCATTTT. The chain couples TRBV2 to TRBJ1-5, with TRBD1 matching 8 bases. With 2 bases clipped from V and 7 bases from J, the junction kept 4 bases outside the gene matches. The CDR3 covers 14 residues. Germline CDR1 and CDR2: SNHLY and FYNNEI.

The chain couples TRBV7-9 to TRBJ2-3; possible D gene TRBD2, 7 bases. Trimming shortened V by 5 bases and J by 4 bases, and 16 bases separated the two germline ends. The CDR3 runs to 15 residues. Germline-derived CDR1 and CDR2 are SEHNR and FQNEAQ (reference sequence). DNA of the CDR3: TGTGCCAGCAGCCCCCTGGGGGGGGCTGCAGATACGCAGTATTTT. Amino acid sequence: CASSPLGGAADTQYF.

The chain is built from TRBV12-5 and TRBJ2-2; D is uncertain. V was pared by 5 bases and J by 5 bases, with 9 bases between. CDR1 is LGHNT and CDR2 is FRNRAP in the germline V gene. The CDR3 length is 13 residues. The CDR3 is CASGIDGTGELFF. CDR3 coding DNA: TGTGCTAGTGGTATCGACGGGACCGGGGAGCTGTTTTTT.

The CDR3 region is CASSQRGTGGYGYTF. In DNA, the CDR3 is TGCGCCAGCAGCCAACGCGGGACAGGGGGCTATGGCTACACCTTC. V gene TRBV4-3 combines with J gene TRBJ1-2; 11 bases are a match to TRBD1. With V trimmed by 2 bases and J by 4 bases, 3 bases remained unmatched. Germline V gene lookup returns CDR1 LGHNA and CDR2 YSLEER. The CDR3 contains 15 residues.

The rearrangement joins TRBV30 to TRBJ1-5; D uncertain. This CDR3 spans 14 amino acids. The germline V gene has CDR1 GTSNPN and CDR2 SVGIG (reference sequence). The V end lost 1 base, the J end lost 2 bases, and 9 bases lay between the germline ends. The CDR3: CAWSAGMGNQPQHF. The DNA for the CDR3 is TGTGCCTGGAGTGCCGGGATGGGCAATCAGCCCCAGCATTTT.

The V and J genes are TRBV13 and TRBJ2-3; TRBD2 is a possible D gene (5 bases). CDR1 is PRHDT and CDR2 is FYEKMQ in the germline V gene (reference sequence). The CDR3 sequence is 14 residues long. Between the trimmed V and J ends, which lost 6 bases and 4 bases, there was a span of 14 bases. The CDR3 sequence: CASSSPAGADTQYF. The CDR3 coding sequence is TGTGCCAGCAGTAGCCCAGCCGGGGCAGATACGCAGTATTTT. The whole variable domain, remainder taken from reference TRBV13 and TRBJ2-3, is AAGVIQSPRHLIKEKRETATLKCYPIPRHDTVYWYQQGPGQDPQFLISFYEKMQSDKGSIPDRFSAQQFSDYHSELNMSSLELGDSALYFCASSSPAGADTQYFGPGTRLTVL.

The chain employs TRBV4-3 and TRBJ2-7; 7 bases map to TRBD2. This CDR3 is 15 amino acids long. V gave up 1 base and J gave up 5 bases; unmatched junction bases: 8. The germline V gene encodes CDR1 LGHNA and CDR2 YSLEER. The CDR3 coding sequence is TGCGCCAGCAGCCAAGGGGCGCGGGAGAGGAACGAGCAGTACTTC. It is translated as CASSQGARERNEQYF.

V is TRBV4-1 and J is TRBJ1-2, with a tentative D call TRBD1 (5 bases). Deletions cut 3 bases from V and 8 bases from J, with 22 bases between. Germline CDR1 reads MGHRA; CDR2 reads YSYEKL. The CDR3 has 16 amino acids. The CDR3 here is CASSQARPGGFRGYTF. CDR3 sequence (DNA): TGCGCCAGCAGCCAGGCACGACCGGGGGGGTTCCGGGGCTACACCTTC.

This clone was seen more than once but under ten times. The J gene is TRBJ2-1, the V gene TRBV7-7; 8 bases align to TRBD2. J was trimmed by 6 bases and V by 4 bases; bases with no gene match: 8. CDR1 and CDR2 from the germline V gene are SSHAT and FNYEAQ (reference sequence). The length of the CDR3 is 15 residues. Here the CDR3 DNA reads TGTGCCAGCAGCTCATCGGCGGGAGGTGGCAATGAGCAGTTCTTC. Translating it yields CASSSSAGGGNEQFF.

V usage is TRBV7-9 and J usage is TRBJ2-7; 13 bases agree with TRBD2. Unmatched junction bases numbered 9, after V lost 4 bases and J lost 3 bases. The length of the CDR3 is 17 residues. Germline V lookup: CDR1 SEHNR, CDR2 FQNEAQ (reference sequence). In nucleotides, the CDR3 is TGTGCCAGCAGCTCCCCGACTAGCGGGAGGCCCATCTACGAGCAGTACTTC. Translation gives CASSSPTSGRPIYEQYF.

The CDR3 loop reads CASSLLVNSPLHF. For the CDR3, the DNA is TGTGCCAGCAGTTTATTAGTAAATTCACCCCTCCACTTT. The chain uses TRBV27 and TRBJ1-6; no clear D gene. The germline CDR1 and CDR2 sequences are MNHEY and SMNVEV (reference sequence). The CDR3 extends over 13 amino acids. V shed 1 base and J shed 7 bases, with 5 bases lying between them.

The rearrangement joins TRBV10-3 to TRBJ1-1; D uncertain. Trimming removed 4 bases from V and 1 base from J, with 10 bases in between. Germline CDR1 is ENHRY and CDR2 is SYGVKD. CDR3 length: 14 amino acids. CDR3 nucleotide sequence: TGTGCCATCAGTGTAACAGTAACGAACACTGAAGCTTTCTTT. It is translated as CAISVTVTNTEAFF.

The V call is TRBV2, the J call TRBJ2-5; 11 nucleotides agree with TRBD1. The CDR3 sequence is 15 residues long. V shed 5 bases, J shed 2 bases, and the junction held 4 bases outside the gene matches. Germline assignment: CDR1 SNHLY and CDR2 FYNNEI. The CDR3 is CASSYRDRGQETQYF. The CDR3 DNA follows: TGTGCCAGCAGTTACCGGGACAGGGGGCAAGAGACCCAGTACTTC.

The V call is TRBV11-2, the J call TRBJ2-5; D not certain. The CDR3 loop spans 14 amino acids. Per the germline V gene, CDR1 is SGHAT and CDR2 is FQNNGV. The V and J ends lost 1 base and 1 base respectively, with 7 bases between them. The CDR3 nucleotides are TGTGCCAGCAGCTTAGGTGTCAGCCAAGAGACCCAGTACTTC. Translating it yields CASSLGVSQETQYF. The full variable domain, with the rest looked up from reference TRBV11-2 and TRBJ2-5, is EAGVAQSPRYKIIEKRQSVAFWCNPISGHATLYWYQQILGQGPKLLIQFQNNGVVDDSQLPKDRFSAERLKGVDSTLKIQPAKLEDSAVYLCASSLGVSQETQYFGPGTRLLVL.

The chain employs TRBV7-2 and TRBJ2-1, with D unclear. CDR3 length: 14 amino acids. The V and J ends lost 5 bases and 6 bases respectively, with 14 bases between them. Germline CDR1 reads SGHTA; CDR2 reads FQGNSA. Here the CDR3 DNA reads TGTGCCAGCAGCCCCTCCCCTAATGCCAATGAGCAGTTCTTC. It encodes CASSPSPNANEQFF.

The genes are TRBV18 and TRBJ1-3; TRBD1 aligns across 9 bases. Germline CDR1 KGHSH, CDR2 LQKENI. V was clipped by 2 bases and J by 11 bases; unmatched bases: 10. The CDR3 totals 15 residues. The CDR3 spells CASSPGGTGSIPIYF. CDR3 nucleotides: TGTGCCAGCTCACCAGGCGGGACAGGGTCGATCCCCATATATTTT.